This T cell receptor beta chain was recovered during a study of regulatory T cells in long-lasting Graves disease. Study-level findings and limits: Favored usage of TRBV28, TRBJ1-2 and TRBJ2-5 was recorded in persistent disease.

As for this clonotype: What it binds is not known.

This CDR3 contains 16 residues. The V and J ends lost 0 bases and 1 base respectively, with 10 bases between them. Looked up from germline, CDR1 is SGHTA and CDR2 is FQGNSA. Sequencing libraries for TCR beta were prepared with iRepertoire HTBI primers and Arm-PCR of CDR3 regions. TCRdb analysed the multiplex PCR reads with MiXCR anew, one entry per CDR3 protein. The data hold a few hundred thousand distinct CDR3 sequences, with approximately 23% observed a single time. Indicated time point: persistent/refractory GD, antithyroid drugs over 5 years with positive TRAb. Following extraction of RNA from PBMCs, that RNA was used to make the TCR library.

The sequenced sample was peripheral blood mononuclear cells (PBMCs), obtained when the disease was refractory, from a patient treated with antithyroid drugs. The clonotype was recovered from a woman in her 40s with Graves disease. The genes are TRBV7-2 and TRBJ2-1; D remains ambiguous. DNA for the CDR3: TGTGCCAGCAGCTTAGCGCGCCGTGGGTCCTACAATGAGCAGTTCTTC. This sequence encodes CASSLARRGSYNEQFF.